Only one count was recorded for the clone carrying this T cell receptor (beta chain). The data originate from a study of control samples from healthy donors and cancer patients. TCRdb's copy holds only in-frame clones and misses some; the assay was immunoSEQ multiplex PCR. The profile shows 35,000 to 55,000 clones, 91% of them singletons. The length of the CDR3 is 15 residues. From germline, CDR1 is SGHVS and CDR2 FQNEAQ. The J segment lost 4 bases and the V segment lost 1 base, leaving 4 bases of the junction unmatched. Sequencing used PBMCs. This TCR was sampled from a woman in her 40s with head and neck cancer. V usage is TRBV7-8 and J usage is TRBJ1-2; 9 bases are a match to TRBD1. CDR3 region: CASSLGPGQGYGYTF. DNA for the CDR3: TGTGCCAGCAGCTTAGGCCCGGGACAGGGCTATGGCTACACCTTC. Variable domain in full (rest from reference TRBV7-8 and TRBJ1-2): GAGVSQSPRYKVAKRGQDVALRCDPISGHVSLFWYQQALGQGPEFLTYFQNEAQLDKSGLPSDRFFAERPEGSVSTLKIQRTQQEDSAVYLCASSLGPGQGYGYTFGSGTRLTVV.